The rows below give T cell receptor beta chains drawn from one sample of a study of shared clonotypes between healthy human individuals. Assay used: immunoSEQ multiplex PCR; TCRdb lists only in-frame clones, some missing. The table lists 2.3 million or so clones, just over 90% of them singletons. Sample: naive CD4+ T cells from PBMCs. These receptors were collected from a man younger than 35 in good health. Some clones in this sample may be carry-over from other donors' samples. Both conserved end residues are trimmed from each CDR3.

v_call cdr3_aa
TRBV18 ASSPILHNEQF
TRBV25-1 ASSARGRSEKLF
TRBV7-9 ASSSRGADIPRGTKAF
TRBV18 ASSPWGAYEQY
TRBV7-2 ASSLTSLTGELF
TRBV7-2 ASSFAIREYRYNEQF
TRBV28 ASRDRAKNIQY
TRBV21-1 ASKGPSLAKNIQY
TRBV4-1 ASSQALQGEKETQY
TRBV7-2 ASSLEGLRDNEQF
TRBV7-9 ASSWRVRASGSDNEQF
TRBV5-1 ASSLAGWEGGNEQF
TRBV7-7 ASSPRAGSDEQY
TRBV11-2 ASSLEGAGNTEAF
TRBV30 AWTDQNTEAF
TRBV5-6 ASSSNSQPYQETQY
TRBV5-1 ASRWGVGGDPETQY
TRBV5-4 ASSLEQPNTEAF
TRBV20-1 SADGYAEAF
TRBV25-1 ASSDSGQGAIEQF
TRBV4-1 ASRTTGLTQETQY
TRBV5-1 ASSTGLAGGSNEQF
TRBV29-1 SAGVARGEQY
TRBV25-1 ASSGDSNEQY
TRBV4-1 ASRIGPGRAQNYNEQF
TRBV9 ASSVEGTTYNEQF
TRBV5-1 ASSHGGGSNEQF
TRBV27 ASNPTGGRETQY
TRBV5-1 ASSLGQASNYGYT
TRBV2 ASSLMNGYT
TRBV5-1 ASAPDLGFEQY
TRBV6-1 ASSVNRDKLF
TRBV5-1 ASSPDRGHYEQY
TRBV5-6 ASSLALGIAF
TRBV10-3 AISESKGLLAY
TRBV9 ASSVDAWAMNTEAF
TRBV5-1 ASSSVAEVNYNEQF
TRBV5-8 ARPPRRPGNTEAF
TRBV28 ASSSIKPGTGREKGYT
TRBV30 AWWGPGTTNTGELF
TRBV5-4 ASSFGGRANEKLF